The 30 T cell receptor beta chains listed next were all sequenced from one sample in a study of regulatory T cells in long-lasting Graves disease. Time point described: persistent/refractory GD, antithyroid drugs over 5 years with positive TRAb. The TCR library was made from RNA extracted from PBMCs. Library construction for TCR beta used iRepertoire HTBI primers and Arm-PCR of CDR3 regions. TCRdb passed the multiplex PCR reads through MiXCR, listing each CDR3 protein once. Here the sample spans fewer than 600,000 distinct CDR3 sequences, around a fifth being singletons. Here the sequenced sample was peripheral blood mononuclear cells (PBMCs), taken when the disease was refractory, from a patient treated with antithyroid drugs. The receptors here all came from a female donor with Graves disease.

This clonotype was counted ten times or more. The chain uses TRBV20-1 and TRBJ1-5, with 7 bases that match TRBD1. Germline CDR1 is DFQATT and CDR2 is SNEGSKA (reference sequence). V was pared by 5 bases and J by 5 bases, with 3 bases of the junction left unmatched. This CDR3 has 12 residues. The DNA for the CDR3 is TGCAGTGCTTCTCAGGGGGATCAGCCCCAGCATTTT. Translation: CSASQGDQPQHF.

This clonotype turned up a few times. The rearrangement links TRBV19 to TRBJ2-7, with TRBD2 matching over 8 bases. The V and J ends lost 1 base and 3 bases, in that order; junction bases with no gene match: 8. CDR3 size: 16 residues. CDR1 LNHDA and CDR2 SQIVND come from the germline V gene (reference sequence). The CDR3 DNA follows: TGTGCCAGTAGTATAGCGCGGGGGGAGGTAGGCTACGAGCAGTACTTC. Encoded protein: CASSIARGEVGYEQYF.

Comment on this clonotype: A much more abundant neighbour one base away suggests this may be a read error. The chain joins TRBV6-1 to TRBJ2-5; D unclear. The germline CDR1 and CDR2 sequences are MNHNS and SASEGT. CDR3 length equals 15 residues. CDR3 protein: CASSEDDRVEENQYF. CDR3 in DNA: TGTGCCAGCAGTGAGGATGATAGGGTGGAAGAGAACCAGTACTTC.

This clonotype was seen repeatedly, ten times or more. The chain carries TRBV7-2 and TRBJ1-4; D is unclear. CDR1 is SGHTA, CDR2 FQGNSA, per germline. Trimming removed 5 bases from V and 4 bases from J, with 17 bases in between. The CDR3 totals 16 residues. CDR3: CASSPEVGQSNEKLFF. In nucleotides, the CDR3 is TGTGCCAGCAGCCCTGAGGTGGGCCAGAGTAATGAAAAACTGTTTTTT.

V usage is TRBV6-1 and J usage is TRBJ2-3, with unresolved D. Trimming removed 1 base from V and 2 bases from J, with 10 bases in between. The CDR3 extends over 15 amino acids. Germline CDR1 reads MNHNS; CDR2 reads SASEGT. The CDR3 DNA is TGTGCCAGCAGTGAAGTAGGGCAGACCACAGATACGCAGTATTTT. Encoded protein: CASSEVGQTTDTQYF.

The table lists this clonotype with a few counts. The J gene is TRBJ1-4, the V gene TRBV29-1; no clear D. The V gene's germline CDR1 is SQVTM and CDR2 ANQGSEA. The length of the CDR3 is 12 residues. Trimming removed 4 bases from V and 5 bases from J, with 8 bases in between. CDR3 sequence: CSVAGLNEKLFF. CDR3 coding DNA: TGCAGCGTTGCAGGCCTCAATGAAAAACTGTTTTTT. Filled out from reference TRBV29-1 and TRBJ1-4, the complete variable domain reads SAVISQKPSRDICQRGTSLTIQCQVDSQVTMMFWYRQQPGQSLTLIATANQGSEATYESGFVIDKFPISRPNLTFSTLTVSNMSPEDSSIYLCSVAGLNEKLFFGSGTQLSVL.

This clonotype was seen repeatedly, ten times or more. The chain is built from TRBV7-2 and TRBJ1-2; TRBD1 aligns across 10 bases. The V gene end was trimmed by 0 bases and the J gene end by 6 bases; junction bases not matched to a gene: 10. CDR3 length equals 17 residues. Germline CDR1 and CDR2: SGHTA and FQGNSA. The CDR3 region is CASSLALPGQGTDGYTF. The CDR3 nucleotides read TGTGCCAGCAGCTTAGCGCTCCCGGGACAGGGGACAGATGGCTACACCTTC. Complete variable domain (other parts from reference TRBV7-2 and TRBJ1-2): GAGVSQSPSNKVTEKGKDVELRCDPISGHTALYWYRQSLGQGLEFLIYFQGNSAPDKSGLPSDRFSAERTGGSVSTLTIQRTQQEDSAVYLCASSLALPGQGTDGYTFGSGTRLTVV.

A word on this clonotype: This is likely a read error, given that the CDR3 carries no conserved phenylalanine or tryptophan at its end. The V and J genes are TRBV6-1 and TRBJ1-1; D may be TRBD1 (5 bases). In germline, CDR1 is MNHNS, CDR2 SASEGT. The CDR3 has 12 amino acids. V was shortened by 9 bases and J by 4 bases, with 12 bases between the two germline ends. In nucleotides, the CDR3 is TGTGCCAGTCGAGGGGATATCACTGAAGCTTTCCTT. Translation gives CASRGDITEAFL.

This clonotype was found a few times. This rearrangement joins TRBV20-1 to TRBJ2-2; 9 bases are shared with TRBD1. V lost 5 bases to trimming and J lost 5 bases; unmatched junction nucleotides: 6. CDR3 length: 14 residues. Looked up from germline, CDR1 is DFQATT and CDR2 is SNEGSKA (reference sequence). The CDR3 reads CSAPPGTGTGELFF. The DNA of the CDR3 is TGCAGTGCTCCTCCCGGGACAGGGACCGGGGAGCTGTTTTTT.

This clonotype was seen repeatedly, ten times or more. The chain recombines TRBV6-5 with TRBJ1-5; D ambiguous. CDR1 and CDR2 from the germline V gene are MNHEY and SVGAGI. The CDR3 runs 15 residues. Trimming left V 2 bases short and J 0 bases short, with 8 bases between. CDR3 DNA sequence: TGTGCCAGCAGTTACATATCGGATAGCAATCAGCCCCAGCATTTT. It yields the protein CASSYISDSNQPQHF.

This clonotype was seen many times. The junction and the germline gene differ at one end; a read error may be behind it. This rearrangement joins TRBV12-5 to TRBJ2-2; D may correspond to TRBD1 or TRBD2 (5 bases each). The CDR3 extends over 16 amino acids. CDR1 LGHNT and CDR2 FRNRAP come from the germline V gene. CDR3 coding DNA: TGTGCTAGTGGTTTGCCCCGGGACCAACGCACCGGAGAGCTGTTTTTT. Encoded protein: CASGLPRDQRTGELFF.

Note on this clonotype: One end of the junction fails to match germline, which may point to a read error. The chain uses TRBV5-1 and TRBJ1-1; D is ambiguous. This CDR3 is 14 amino acids long. CDR1 and CDR2 from the germline V gene are SGHRS and YFSETQ. DNA of the CDR3: TGCGCCAGCGGCTTGGCCGCGGGGATTATTGGCGCTTTCTTT. This translates into CASGLAAGIIGAFF.

The rearrangement joins TRBV19 to TRBJ2-3, with TRBD1 identical over 8 bases. This CDR3 spans 14 amino acids. The J segment lost 1 base and the V segment lost 4 bases, leaving 1 base of the junction unmatched. Germline V gives CDR1 LNHDA, CDR2 SQIVND (reference sequence). The CDR3 protein is CASSRTGRTDTQYF. The CDR3 DNA is TGTGCCAGTAGTAGGACAGGGCGCACAGATACGCAGTATTTT.

The CDR3 DNA is TGTGCCAGCAGCCTGGGGACAGCGGGGAATGAGCAGTTCTTC. Amino acids: CASSLGTAGNEQFF. The chain recombines TRBV12-3 or TRBV12-4 with TRBJ2-1; perhaps D is TRBD1 or TRBD2 (7 bases each). V shed 6 bases and J shed 7 bases, with 16 bases lying between them. The CDR3 is 14 amino acids.

The V and J genes are TRBV5-1 and TRBJ1-6, with TRBD1 matching over 7 bases. The CDR3 length is 16 residues. The V and J ends lost 0 bases and 8 bases, in that order; junction bases with no gene match: 8. Germline CDR1 SGHRS, CDR2 YFSETQ. CDR3 amino acids: CASSLAVGQQYSPLHF. CDR3 coding DNA: TGCGCCAGCAGCTTGGCCGTGGGACAGCAGTATTCACCCCTCCACTTT.

This clonotype was observed at least ten times. This sequence joins TRBV28 and TRBJ2-4, with 8 bases aligning to TRBD2. The ends lost 5 bases at V and 9 bases at J; junction bases unmatched: 15. The germline CDR1 and CDR2 sequences are MDHEN and SYDVKM. This CDR3 is 16 amino acids long. CDR3 in DNA: TGTGCCAGCAGTCAACTTACCAATACGGGGGGGGGCATTCAGTACTTC. This gives the protein CASSQLTNTGGGIQYF. The full variable domain, in which reference TRBV28 and TRBJ2-4 provide the parts outside the CDR3, is DVKVTQSSRYLVKRTGEKVFLECVQDMDHENMFWYRQDPGLGLRLIYFSYDVKMKEKGDIPEGYSVSREKKERFSLILESASTNQTSMYLCASSQLTNTGGGIQYFGAGTRLSVL.

This clonotype has ten or more counts. The CDR3: CAISEGPGDGYTF. CDR3 DNA: TGTGCCATCAGTGAGGGTCCTGGGGATGGCTACACCTTC. The genes are TRBV10-3 and TRBJ1-2; D not resolved. The CDR3 contains 13 residues. Looked up from germline, CDR1 is ENHRY and CDR2 is SYGVKD. The V end lost 2 bases, the J end lost 6 bases, and 10 bases lay between the germline ends.

The V call is TRBV6-2 or TRBV6-3, the J call TRBJ1-2; possible D gene TRBD1, 5 bases. From germline, CDR1 is MNHEY and CDR2 SVGEGT. The CDR3 has 13 residues. V lost 7 bases and J 6 bases, leaving 15 bases between the germline ends. The CDR3 coding sequence is TGTGCCAGCACCCGCGGGGGGAACGATGGCTACACCTTC. Protein: CASTRGGNDGYTF.

The chain recombines TRBV12-3 or TRBV12-4 with TRBJ1-1; no definite D call. The CDR3 is 16 residues long. The V and J ends lost 3 bases and 1 base respectively, with 15 bases between them. The CDR3 region has the DNA TGTGCCAGCAGTTTCCAGGTGGCGCTGCCGAACACTGAAGCTTTCTTT. Translation gives CASSFQVALPNTEAFF.

Many counts were recorded for this clonotype. The gene calls are TRBV12-3 or TRBV12-4 and TRBJ1-2; 9 bases match TRBD1. The J segment lost 4 bases and the V segment lost 6 bases, leaving 9 bases of the junction unmatched. The CDR3 extends over 15 amino acids. The CDR3 DNA sequence: TGTGCCAGCAGCCCCGGACAGGGGTGGAGCTATGGCTACACCTTC. This sequence encodes CASSPGQGWSYGYTF.

The chain uses TRBV27 and TRBJ1-4; D gene unclear. Between the trimmed V and J ends, which lost 4 bases and 5 bases, there was a span of 11 bases. There are 14 residues in the CDR3. The germline V gene has CDR1 MNHEY and CDR2 SMNVEV (reference sequence). CDR3 region: CASSSRAGNEKLFF. The CDR3 DNA reads as TGTGCCAGCAGTTCAAGGGCAGGAAATGAAAAACTGTTTTTT.

This clonotype was detected a few times. The J gene is TRBJ2-5, the V gene TRBV7-9; D tentatively fits TRBD1 or TRBD2 (5 bases each). Trimming took 5 bases from V and 0 from J, leaving 13 bases between them. Germline loops: CDR1 SEHNR, CDR2 FQNEAQ (reference sequence). This CDR3 contains 15 residues. The CDR3 region is CASSPLGTYQETQYF. CDR3 nucleotides: TGTGCCAGCAGCCCACTGGGGACGTACCAAGAGACCCAGTACTTC. Full variable domain (remainder filled in from reference TRBV7-9 and TRBJ2-5): DTGVSQNPRHKITKRGQNVTFRCDPISEHNRLYWYRQTLGQGPEFLTYFQNEAQLEKSRLLSDRFSAERPKGSFSTLEIQRTEQGDSAMYLCASSPLGTYQETQYFGPGTRLLVL.

This clonotype was counted at least ten times. The chain joins TRBV20-1 to TRBJ1-6; 9 bases line up with TRBD1. The CDR3 spans 14 residues. Germline lookup yields CDR1 DFQATT and CDR2 SNEGSKA (reference sequence). The J segment lost 6 bases and the V segment lost 5 bases, leaving 5 bases of the junction unmatched. The CDR3 protein is CSADPGQGNSPLHF. CDR3 DNA sequence: TGCAGTGCTGACCCGGGACAGGGTAATTCACCCCTCCACTTT.

A remark on this clonotype: Mismatch with germline at one junction end may stem from a read error. V is TRBV5-1 and J is TRBJ1-2, with 8 bases that match TRBD1. Germline values: CDR1 SGHRS, CDR2 YFSETQ. This CDR3 region has 14 residues. As DNA, the CDR3 is TGCCCCAGCAGCATCGGACAGGGAGACTATGGCTACACCTTC. Translating it yields CPSSIGQGDYGYTF.

This clonotype was recorded at least ten times. The rearrangement links TRBV5-6 to TRBJ2-7, with 7 nucleotides matching TRBD1. CDR3 length equals 14 residues. Germline V CDR1 and CDR2: SGHDT, YYEEEE. J lost 3 bases, V lost 5 bases, and 8 bases had no gene match. The CDR3 DNA is TGTGCCAGCAGGCTTACCCGGGACAGCTACGAGCAGTACTTC. Amino acids: CASRLTRDSYEQYF.

This clonotype was observed at least ten times. This chain uses TRBV28 with TRBJ2-7; D tentatively reads TRBD1 or TRBD2 (6 bases each). With 6 bases removed from V and 4 bases from J, the gap between germline ends came to 13 bases. From germline, CDR1 is MDHEN and CDR2 SYDVKM. The CDR3 is 13 amino acids. CDR3 sequence reads: CASSWGALYEQYF. The CDR3 DNA reads TGTGCCAGCAGCTGGGGGGCGCTGTACGAGCAGTACTTC.

This clonotype was seen many times. The V gene is TRBV7-2, the J gene TRBJ1-6; TRBD1 agrees at 9 bases. With V trimmed by 5 bases and J by 8 bases, 7 bases remained unmatched. The CDR3 covers 15 residues. The germline gives CDR1 SGHTA, CDR2 FQGNSA. CDR3 sequence reads: CASSPTGTGHSPLHF. CDR3 nucleotide sequence: TGTGCCAGCAGCCCAACCGGGACAGGGCATTCACCCCTCCACTTT.

There are many counts of this clonotype. The chain has TRBV2 and TRBJ1-4; TRBD1 is a possible D gene (6 bases). Per the germline V gene, CDR1 is SNHLY and CDR2 is FYNNEI. The CDR3 is 15 residues long. Trimming pared 7 bases from V and 2 bases from J, leaving 14 bases between. CDR3 sequence reads: CASKGGPFTNEKLFF. CDR3 nucleotide sequence: TGTGCCAGCAAGGGGGGGCCTTTTACTAATGAAAAACTGTTTTTT.

This clonotype showed up many times. V gene TRBV19 combines with J gene TRBJ2-5; 10 nucleotides match TRBD1. This CDR3 has 16 amino acids. Germline values: CDR1 LNHDA, CDR2 SQIVND (reference sequence). V lost 7 bases and J lost 3; bases outside the gene matches: 11. The chain's CDR3 is CASTFWRDRGKETQYF. Written as DNA, the CDR3 is TGTGCCAGTACCTTTTGGCGGGACAGGGGCAAAGAGACCCAGTACTTC.

For this clonotype: A much larger clone differs from this one at a single base, so this may be a read error. The chain recombines TRBV6-5 with TRBJ1-2; the match to TRBD1 covers 7 bases. V lost 6 bases, J lost 6 bases, and 7 bases stayed unmatched. Germline V gene data show CDR1 as MNHEY and CDR2 as SVGAGI. CDR3 length equals 13 residues. The CDR3 loop is CASRYRQGDGYTF. The CDR3 region has the DNA TGTGCCAGCAGATACAGACAGGGTGATGGCTACACCTTC.